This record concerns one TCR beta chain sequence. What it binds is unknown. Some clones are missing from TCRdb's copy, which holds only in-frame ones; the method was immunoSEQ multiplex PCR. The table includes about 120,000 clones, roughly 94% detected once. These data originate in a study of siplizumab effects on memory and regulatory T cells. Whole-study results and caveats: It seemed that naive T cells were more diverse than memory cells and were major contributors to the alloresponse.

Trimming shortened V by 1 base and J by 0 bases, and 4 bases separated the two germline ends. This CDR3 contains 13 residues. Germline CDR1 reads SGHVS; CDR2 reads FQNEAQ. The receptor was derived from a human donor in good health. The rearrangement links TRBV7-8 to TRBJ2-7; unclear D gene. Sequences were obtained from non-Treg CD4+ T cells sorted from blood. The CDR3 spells CASSLDDSYEQYF. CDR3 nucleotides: TGTGCCAGCAGCTTAGATGACTCCTACGAGCAGTACTTC.